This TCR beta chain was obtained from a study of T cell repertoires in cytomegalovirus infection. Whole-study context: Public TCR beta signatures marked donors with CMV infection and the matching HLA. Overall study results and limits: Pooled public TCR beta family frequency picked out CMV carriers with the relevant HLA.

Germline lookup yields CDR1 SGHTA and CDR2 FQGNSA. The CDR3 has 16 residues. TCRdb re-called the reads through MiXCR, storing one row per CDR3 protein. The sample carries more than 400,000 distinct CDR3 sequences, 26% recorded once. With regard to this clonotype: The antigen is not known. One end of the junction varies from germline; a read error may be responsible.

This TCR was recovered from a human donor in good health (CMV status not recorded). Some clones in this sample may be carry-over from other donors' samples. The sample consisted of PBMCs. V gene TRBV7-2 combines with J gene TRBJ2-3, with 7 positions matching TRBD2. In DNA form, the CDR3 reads TGTGCCAGCAGCCCGCAGGGCGGGAGTTTAACAGATACGCTGTATTTT. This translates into CASSPQGGSLTDTLYF.